The next 16 T cell receptor beta chains were all read from a single sample in a study of T-cell memory formation after mild COVID-19. TCRdb used MiXCR to reprocess the 5' RACE reads, holding one entry per CDR3 protein. The top ten clones hold approximately 3.8% of a sample with 150,000 to 200,000 distinct CDR3 sequences, 11% of them seen once. The sample was PBMCs or a T cell subset sorted from them (not recorded which). Every receptor here comes from a man between 18 and 29 years old who had mild COVID-19 (a few samples of this study predate the infection). Cell type and time point are not known.

This clonotype has more than one count but fewer than ten. The CDR3 DNA is TGTGCCATCAGCCAAGGACAGACTAACACAGATACGCAGTATTTT. Its translation: CAISQGQTNTDTQYF. This sequence joins TRBV10-3 and TRBJ2-3, with D possibly matching TRBD1 (6 bases). The germline CDR1 and CDR2 sequences are ENHRY and SYGVKD. This CDR3 is built from 15 residues. With 6 bases removed from V and 2 bases from J, the gap between germline ends came to 15 bases.

This clonotype was counted ten times or more. The chain employs TRBV7-3 and TRBJ2-1; D gene unclear. The CDR3 runs to 14 residues. Trimming shortened V by 7 bases and J by 8 bases, and 18 bases separated the two germline ends. The V gene's germline CDR1 is SGHTA and CDR2 FQGTGA. The CDR3 here is CASTLDPSSDEQFF. CDR3 sequence (DNA): TGTGCCAGCACCTTGGATCCGAGCTCTGATGAGCAGTTCTTC.

The sample holds a few counts of this clonotype. The chain carries TRBV7-2 and TRBJ2-1, with 7 bases aligning to TRBD2. The germline V gene encodes CDR1 SGHTA and CDR2 FQGNSA. The CDR3 spans 16 residues. Unmatched junction bases numbered 8, after V lost 1 base and J lost 5 bases. The CDR3 here is CASSLGGGLNNNEQFF. The CDR3 region has the DNA TGTGCCAGCAGCTTAGGGGGGGGACTCAATAACAATGAGCAGTTCTTC.

There are a few counts of this clonotype. The chain uses TRBV12-3 or TRBV12-4 and TRBJ2-3, with D possibly called TRBD1 or TRBD2 (5 bases each). This CDR3 is 14 amino acids long. V was clipped by 6 bases and J by 6 bases, with 16 bases between them. As DNA, the CDR3 is TGTGCCAGCAGCCGTCACGGGGCGTCGGATACGCAGTATTTT. Encoded protein: CASSRHGASDTQYF.

The V and J genes are TRBV5-1 and TRBJ2-3; a possible D gene is TRBD1 (6 bases). V lost 2 bases, J lost 4 bases, and 14 bases lay in between. This CDR3 is 15 amino acids long. The germline CDR1 and CDR2 sequences are SGHRS and YFSETQ. CDR3 nucleotides: TGCGCCAGCAGCTTTTCCGGGCCAGGGGCAGATACGCAGTATTTT. This translates into CASSFSGPGADTQYF.

This clonotype was counted between two and nine times. The rearrangement links TRBV12-3 or TRBV12-4 to TRBJ2-7; possible D gene TRBD2, 5 bases. The CDR3 is 13 residues long. V lost 3 bases and J 5 bases, leaving 11 bases between the germline ends. CDR3 residues: CASSFGQEDEQYV. DNA for the CDR3: TGTGCCAGCAGTTTCGGGCAGGAGGACGAGCAGTACGTC.

This clonotype was counted many times. CDR3 sequence: CASSLVAAADTQYF. Here the CDR3 DNA reads TGTGCCAGCAGCTTAGTTGCCGCGGCAGATACGCAGTATTTT. The rearrangement joins TRBV11-2 to TRBJ2-3; D is undetermined. Germline loops: CDR1 SGHAT, CDR2 FQNNGV. The V end lost 1 base, the J end lost 4 bases, and 9 bases lay between the germline ends. The CDR3 consists of 14 residues.

The chain links TRBV6-2 or TRBV6-3 to TRBJ1-1, with D maybe TRBD1 (6 bases). The germline V and J ends were trimmed by 4 bases and 1 base, with 13 bases remaining between them. Per germline, CDR1 MNHEY and CDR2 SVGEGT. The CDR3 covers 15 residues. CDR3 nucleotide sequence: TGTGCCAGCAGTTTCTACAGGGATGGGAACACTGAAGCTTTCTTT. Protein: CASSFYRDGNTEAFF.

This clonotype was counted between two and nine times. CDR3 DNA sequence: TGTGCCAGCAGCGCCGTACTGGGGGCGCGGAGCTACGAGCAGTACGTC. It specifies CASSAVLGARSYEQYV. The genes are TRBV11-2 and TRBJ2-7; D is perhaps TRBD1 (6 bases). This CDR3 has 16 amino acids. V was pared by 5 bases and J by 3 bases, with 20 bases between. CDR1 is SGHAT and CDR2 is FQNNGV in the germline V gene.

This clonotype showed up just a few times. V and J are TRBV29-1 and TRBJ2-3; D is unclear. Looked up from germline, CDR1 is SQVTM and CDR2 is ANQGSEA. The CDR3 has 11 amino acids. V lost 3 bases and J lost 5, with 6 bases in between. The CDR3 loop is CSVDLGDTQYF. The CDR3 region has the DNA TGCAGCGTTGATCTGGGAGATACGCAGTATTTT.

The table lists this clonotype with many counts. The V call is TRBV2, the J call TRBJ2-5, with TRBD2 matching over 10 bases. V trimming: 4 bases; J trimming: 6 bases; junction bases outside the gene matches: 8. Germline values: CDR1 SNHLY, CDR2 FYNNEI. CDR3 length: 15 residues. The CDR3, as DNA: TGTGCCAGCAGTGTGGGCGAGCGGGGGGGCCAGACCCAGTACTTC. It encodes CASSVGERGGQTQYF. The complete variable domain, with remaining parts taken from reference TRBV2 and TRBJ2-5, reads EPEVTQTPSHQVTQMGQEVILRCVPISNHLYFYWYRQILGQKVEFLVSFYNNEISEKSEIFDDQFSVERPDGSNFTLKIRSTKLEDSAMYFCASSVGERGGQTQYFGPGTRLLVL.

In its sample, this clonotype was seen a few times. The V and J genes are TRBV2 and TRBJ2-4; D perhaps matches TRBD1 (6 bases). V dropped 6 bases and J dropped 8 bases, with 23 bases sitting between them. This CDR3 spans 16 amino acids. Germline values: CDR1 SNHLY, CDR2 FYNNEI. CDR3 nucleotides: TGTGCCAGCAGCCGTACGACAGGCAGAGGTGCGGACATTCAGTACTTC. As protein: CASSRTTGRGADIQYF.

This clonotype was counted only a few times. This chain links TRBV7-2 with TRBJ1-1, with D perhaps TRBD1 (6 bases). CDR3 size: 13 residues. Trimming took 6 bases from V and 10 from J, leaving 18 bases between them. Germline-derived CDR1 and CDR2 are SGHTA and FQGNSA. The chain's CDR3 is CASRRGQLSGAFF. In nucleotides, the CDR3 is TGTGCCAGCAGGCGAGGACAGCTTAGTGGAGCTTTCTTT.

This clonotype was detected many times. CDR3 sequence (DNA): TGTGCCAGCAGTTACTCGGGACAGACACTTAACTATGGCTACACCTTC. Translated: CASSYSGQTLNYGYTF. V and J are TRBV6-5 and TRBJ1-2; TRBD1 matches 7 bases. V shed 0 bases and J 1 base; nucleotides not matched to a gene: 5. CDR3 length: 16 amino acids. Germline CDR1 MNHEY, CDR2 SVGAGI.

The DNA for the CDR3 is TGCGCCAGCAGCTTGGTCCAGGGGGCTGAAGGCACTGAAGCTTTCTTT. The encoded protein is CASSLVQGAEGTEAFF. The rearrangement joins TRBV5-1 to TRBJ1-1; 8 bases map to TRBD1. With 0 bases clipped from V and 4 bases from J, the junction kept 8 bases outside the gene matches. CDR1 and CDR2 from the germline V gene are SGHRS and YFSETQ. The CDR3 extends over 16 amino acids.

The chain carries TRBV24-1 and TRBJ2-3; D is perhaps TRBD2 (6 bases). Germline V lookup: CDR1 KGHDR, CDR2 SFDVKD. The V gene lost 9 bases and the J gene lost 3 bases, with 18 bases spanning the gap. This CDR3 is 15 amino acids long. The CDR3 loop is CATQPGGGRTDTQYF. For the CDR3, the DNA is TGTGCCACCCAACCGGGTGGGGGGAGGACAGATACGCAGTATTTT.